This is a list of T cell receptor beta chains from one sample in a study of blood T cell repertoires in COVID-19. Repertoires were generated with immunoSEQ multiplex PCR, while TCRdb's copy carries only in-frame clones and drops some. Among about 200,000 clones listed, roughly 91% were seen once. Sequenced input: peripheral blood. The source is a man in his forties or fifties with active or convalescent COVID-19. The CDR3 runs from the conserved cysteine through the conserved F or W. A D gene is named only where the DNA matches it firmly. The size field is filled for only some rows; it gives once, few, many or a size class.

NA,TRBV29-1,TRBJ2-7,NA,CSAEVGTHSYEQYF,TGCAGCGCAGAGGTTGGGACACACTCCTACGAGCAGTACTTC
NA,TRBV28,TRBJ1-2,NA,CASTPYGLNYGYTF,TGTGCCAGCACCCCTTACGGACTTAACTATGGCTACACCTTC
NA,TRBV7-2,TRBJ1-2,NA,CASSHGQTLGYGYTF,TGTGCCAGCAGCCACGGACAGACGCTTGGCTATGGCTACACCTTC
NA,TRBV29-1,TRBJ2-7,TRBD1,CSVSRDRGREQYF,TGCAGCGTTTCCCGAGACAGGGGGCGAGAGCAGTACTTC
NA,TRBV7-2,TRBJ2-3,TRBD2,CASSLWRGGYTDTQYF,TGTGCCAGCAGCTTATGGCGGGGGGGTTACACAGATACGCAGTATTTT
NA,TRBV30,TRBJ1-4,NA,CAWSVSGNEKLFF,TGTGCCTGGAGTGTTAGCGGTAATGAAAAACTGTTTTTT
NA,TRBV7-8,TRBJ1-2,NA,CASNRDHGGYTF,TGTGCCAGCAATCGTGATCATGGCGGCTACACCTTC
NA,TRBV4-1,TRBJ1-2,NA,CASSQDQWSTDPAGYTF,TGCGCCAGCAGCCAAGATCAGTGGAGCACCGACCCGGCTGGCTACACCTTC
NA,TRBV6-4,TRBJ1-2,TRBD1,CASRVGTGANYGYTF,TGTGCCAGCAGGGTTGGGACAGGGGCGAACTATGGCTACACCTTC
NA,TRBV12-3/TRBV12-4,TRBJ2-7,NA,CASSLSKTYEQYF,TGTGCCAGCAGTTTGAGTAAGACCTACGAGCAGTACTTC
NA,TRBV11-3,TRBJ2-7,NA,CASSLAGEAYEQYF,TGTGCCAGCAGCTTAGCCGGGGAAGCGTACGAGCAGTACTTC
NA,TRBV6-6,TRBJ2-1,TRBD2,CASSLLAGVFDEQFF,TGTGCCAGCAGTTTACTAGCGGGAGTTTTCGATGAGCAGTTCTTC
NA,TRBV6-2/TRBV6-3,TRBJ2-5,TRBD2,CASSYSSREGTRETQYF,TGTGCCAGCAGTTACTCGAGCCGGGAGGGGACAAGGGAGACCCAGTACTTC
NA,TRBV6-2/TRBV6-3,TRBJ1-5,NA,CASSRDPSGGADQPQHF,TGTGCCAGCAGTCGTGACCCGTCGGGGGGCGCGGATCAGCCCCAGCATTTT
NA,TRBV6-5,TRBJ2-1,NA,CASSSDYYNEQFF,TGTGCCAGCAGCTCGGACTACTACAATGAGCAGTTCTTC
once,TRBV7-9,TRBJ2-1,NA,CASSLEQYNEQFF,TGTGCCAGCAGCTTAGAACAGTACAATGAGCAGTTCTTC
NA,TRBV11-2,TRBJ1-3,NA,CASSLEGSSGNTIYF,TGTGCCAGCAGCTTAGAGGGCAGCTCTGGAAACACCATATATTTT
NA,TRBV20-1,TRBJ2-1,TRBD2,CSASISGRSYNEQFF,TGCAGTGCTAGTATTAGCGGGAGGTCCTACAATGAGCAGTTCTTC
NA,TRBV7-6,TRBJ2-1,TRBD2,CASSLLAGEGNEQFF,TGTGCCAGCAGCTTATTAGCGGGAGAAGGGAATGAGCAGTTCTTC
NA,TRBV3-1/TRBV3-2,TRBJ1-1,TRBD1,CASSRGTGGTEAFF,TGTGCCAGCAGCCGAGGGACAGGGGGAACTGAAGCTTTCTTT
NA,TRBV24-1,TRBJ2-3,TRBD1,CATSDGQGATDTQYF,TGTGCCACCAGTGATGGACAGGGGGCGACCGATACGCAGTATTTT